This TCR beta chain derives from a study of cytomegalovirus exposure and HLA in healthy donors. Looked up from germline, CDR1 is WNHNN and CDR2 is SYGVQD (reference sequence). V trimming: 3 bases; J trimming: 6 bases; junction bases outside the gene matches: 13. The CDR3 contains 16 residues. As regards this clone: What it binds is unknown.

The PCR contained 60 Vbeta and 13 Jbeta primers. Libraries were prepared by immunoSEQ multiplex PCR; TCRdb keeps only in-frame clonotypes and omits some of them. The top ten hold approximately 1.4% of the sample, which has some 160,000 clones, approximately 88% seen once. Findings and caveats of the study: A later analysis by the authors found several of the most significant clusters apparently linked to common viral pathogens.

The chain employs TRBV10-1 and TRBJ1-2; 7 nucleotides match TRBD1. The receptor was derived from a young woman in good health and CMV-seronegative. Sample: PBMCs. The CDR3 DNA follows: TGCGCCAGCAGTGAAACCACACGGACAGGAATACATGGCTACACCTTC. Amino acids: CASSETTRTGIHGYTF.